The 4 T cell receptor beta chains presented below share a single source sample, sequenced in a study of T cells expressing NK-cell markers. TCRdb reprocessed the 5' RACE reads and reports one entry per CDR3 protein, with no DNA. The sample table includes around 100,000 distinct CDR3 sequences. What was sequenced was blood T cells: a sorted CD56 or NKG2C T cell subset, CD4+ or CD8+ T cells, or bulk PBMC T cells (not recorded which). All receptors derive from a woman aged 18 to 75 in good health.

The chain uses TRBV7-7 and TRBJ2-1; TCRdb designates TRBD2, a call that cannot be tested without DNA. CDR3 length equals 18 residues. Germline V gene sequence: CDR1 SSHAT, CDR2 FNYEAQ (reference sequence). CDR3 protein: CASSLGTSGVPSYNEQFF. The whole variable domain, remainder taken from reference TRBV7-7 and TRBJ2-1, is GAGVSQSPRYKVTKRGQDVTLRCDPISSHATLYWYQQALGQGPEFLTYFNYEAQPDKSGLPSDRFSAERPEGSISTLTIQRTEQRDSAMYRCASSLGTSGVPSYNEQFFGPGTRLTVL.

The V and J genes are TRBV7-9 and TRBJ1-6; TCRdb indicates TRBD1, and absent DNA this call remains unverified. CDR1 and CDR2 from the germline V gene are SEHNR and FQNEAQ (reference sequence). The CDR3 is made up of 14 amino acids. CDR3 region: CASSSDRTGFPLHF.

The chain recombines TRBV7-9 with TRBJ2-7; TCRdb's D call, TRBD1, is unchecked because there is no DNA. Per the germline V gene, CDR1 is SEHNR and CDR2 is FQNEAQ (reference sequence). This CDR3 region has 13 residues. The CDR3 is CASSQGGTYEQYF.

The chain carries TRBV20-1 and TRBJ2-3. The germline CDR1 and CDR2 sequences are DFQATT and SNEGSKA (reference sequence). This CDR3 contains 13 residues. CDR3: CSDEQKSTDTQYF.